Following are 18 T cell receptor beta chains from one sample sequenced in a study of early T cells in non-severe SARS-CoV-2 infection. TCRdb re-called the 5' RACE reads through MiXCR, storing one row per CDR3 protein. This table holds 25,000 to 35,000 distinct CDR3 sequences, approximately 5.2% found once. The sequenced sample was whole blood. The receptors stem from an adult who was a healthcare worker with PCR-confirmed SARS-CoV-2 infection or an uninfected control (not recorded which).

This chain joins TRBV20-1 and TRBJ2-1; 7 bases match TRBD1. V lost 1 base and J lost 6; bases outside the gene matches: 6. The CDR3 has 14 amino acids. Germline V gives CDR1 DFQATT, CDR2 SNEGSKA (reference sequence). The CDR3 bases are TGCAGTGCTAGAGTCGGACAGGAATCCAATGAGCAGTTCTTC. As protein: CSARVGQESNEQFF.

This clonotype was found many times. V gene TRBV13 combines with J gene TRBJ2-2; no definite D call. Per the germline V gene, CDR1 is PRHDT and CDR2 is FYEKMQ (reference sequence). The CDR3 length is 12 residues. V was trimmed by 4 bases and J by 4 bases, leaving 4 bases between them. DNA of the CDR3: TGTGCCAGCAGCTGGGGCACCGGGGAGCTGTTTTTT. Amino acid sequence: CASSWGTGELFF.

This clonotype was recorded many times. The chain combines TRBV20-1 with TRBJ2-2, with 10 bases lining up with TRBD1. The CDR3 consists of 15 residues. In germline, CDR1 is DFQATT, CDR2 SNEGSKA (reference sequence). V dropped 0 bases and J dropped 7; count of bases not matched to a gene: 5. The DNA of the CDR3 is TGCAGTGCTAGAGACTGGGACAGGGGAATCGGGGAGCTGTTTTTT. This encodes CSARDWDRGIGELFF.

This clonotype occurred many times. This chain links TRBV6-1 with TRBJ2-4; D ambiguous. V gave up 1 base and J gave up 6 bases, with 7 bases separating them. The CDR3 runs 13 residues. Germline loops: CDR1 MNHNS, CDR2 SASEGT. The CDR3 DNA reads TGTGCCAGCAGTGAAGGACACCTAAACATTCAGTACTTC. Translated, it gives CASSEGHLNIQYF.

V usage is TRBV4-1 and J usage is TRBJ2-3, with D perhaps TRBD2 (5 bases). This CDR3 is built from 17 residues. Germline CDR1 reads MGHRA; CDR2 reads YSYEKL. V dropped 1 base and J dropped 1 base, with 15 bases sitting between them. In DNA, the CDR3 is TGCGCCAGCAGCCAAGTCCCGGGGAGTTTGGGCACAGATACGCAGTATTTT. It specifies CASSQVPGSLGTDTQYF.

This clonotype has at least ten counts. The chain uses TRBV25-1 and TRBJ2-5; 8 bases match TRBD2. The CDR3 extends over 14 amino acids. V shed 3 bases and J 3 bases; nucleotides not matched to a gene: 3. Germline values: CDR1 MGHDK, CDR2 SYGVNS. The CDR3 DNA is TGTGCCAGCAGTGAGGCGGGGGGAAAAGAGACCCAGTACTTC. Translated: CASSEAGGKETQYF.

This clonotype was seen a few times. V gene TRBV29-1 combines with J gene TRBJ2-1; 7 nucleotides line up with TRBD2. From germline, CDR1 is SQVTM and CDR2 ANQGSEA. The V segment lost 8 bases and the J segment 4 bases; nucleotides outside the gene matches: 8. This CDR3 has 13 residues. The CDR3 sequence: CSFPDGGYNEQFF. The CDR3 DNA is TGCAGCTTCCCGGACGGGGGGTACAATGAGCAGTTCTTC.

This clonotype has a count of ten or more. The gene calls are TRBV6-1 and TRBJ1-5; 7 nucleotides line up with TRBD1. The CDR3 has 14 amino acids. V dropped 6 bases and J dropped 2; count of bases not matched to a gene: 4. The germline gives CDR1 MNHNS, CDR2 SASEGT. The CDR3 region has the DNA TGTGCCAGCAGCCCCACAGGGGGCAATCAGCCCCAGCATTTT. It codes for CASSPTGGNQPQHF.

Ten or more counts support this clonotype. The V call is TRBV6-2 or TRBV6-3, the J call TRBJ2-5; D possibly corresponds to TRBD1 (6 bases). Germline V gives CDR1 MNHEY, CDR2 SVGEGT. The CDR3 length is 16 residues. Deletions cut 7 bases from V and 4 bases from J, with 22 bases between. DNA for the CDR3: TGTGCCAGCACCGCGGAGCCAGGGAGAGGGGGAGAGACCCAGTACTTC. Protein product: CASTAEPGRGGETQYF.

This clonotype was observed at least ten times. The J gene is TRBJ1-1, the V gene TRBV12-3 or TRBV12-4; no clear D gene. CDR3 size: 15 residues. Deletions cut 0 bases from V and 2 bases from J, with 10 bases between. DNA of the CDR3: TGTGCCAGCAGTTTAGCGGTGGGTGCCAACACTGAAGCTTTCTTT. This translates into CASSLAVGANTEAFF.

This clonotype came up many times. CDR3 residues: CASAQRARPYEQYF. CDR3 in DNA: TGTGCCAGCGCCCAGCGGGCCAGACCCTACGAGCAGTACTTC. J is TRBJ2-7 and V is TRBV12-3 or TRBV12-4; D might be TRBD2 (6 bases). Trimming removed 8 bases from V and 2 bases from J, with 16 bases in between. The CDR3 loop spans 14 amino acids.

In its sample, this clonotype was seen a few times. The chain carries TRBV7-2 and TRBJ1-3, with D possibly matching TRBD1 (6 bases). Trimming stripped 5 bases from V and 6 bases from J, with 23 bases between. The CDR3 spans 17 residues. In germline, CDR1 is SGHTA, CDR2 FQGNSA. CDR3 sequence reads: CASSHGPQGDSANTIYF. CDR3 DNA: TGTGCCAGCAGCCACGGACCACAGGGAGACTCGGCAAACACCATATATTTT.

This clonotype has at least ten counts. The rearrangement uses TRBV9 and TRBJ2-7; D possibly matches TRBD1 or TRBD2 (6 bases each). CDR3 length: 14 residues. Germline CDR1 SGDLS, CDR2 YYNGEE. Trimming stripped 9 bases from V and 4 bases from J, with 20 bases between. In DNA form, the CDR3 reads TGTGCCACCCGGGGTCACAGGGAGGATTACGAGCAGTACTTC. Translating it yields CATRGHREDYEQYF.

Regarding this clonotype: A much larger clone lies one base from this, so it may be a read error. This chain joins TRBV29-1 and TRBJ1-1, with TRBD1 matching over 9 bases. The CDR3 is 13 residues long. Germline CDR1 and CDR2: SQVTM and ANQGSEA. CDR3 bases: TGCAGCGCCTACAGGGGGCTGAACACTGAAGCTTACTTT. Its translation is CSAYRGLNTEAYF.

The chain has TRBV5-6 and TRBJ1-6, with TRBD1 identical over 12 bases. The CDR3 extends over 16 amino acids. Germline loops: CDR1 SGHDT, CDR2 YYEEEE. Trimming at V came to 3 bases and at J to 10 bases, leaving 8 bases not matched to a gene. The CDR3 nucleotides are TGTGCCAGCAGCTACTGGGACAGGGGGCATCGGTCACCCCTCCACTTT. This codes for CASSYWDRGHRSPLHF.

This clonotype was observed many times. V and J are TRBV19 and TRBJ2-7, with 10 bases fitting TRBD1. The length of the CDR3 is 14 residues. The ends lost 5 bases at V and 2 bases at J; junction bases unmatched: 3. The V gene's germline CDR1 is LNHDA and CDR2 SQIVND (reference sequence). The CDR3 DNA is TGTGCCAGTAGTCCGGGACAGGGGCCCTACGAGCAGTACTTC. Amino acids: CASSPGQGPYEQYF.

The CDR3 region is CASSLLWEDTEAFF. In DNA, the CDR3 is TGTGCCAGCAGTTTACTCTGGGAGGACACTGAAGCTTTCTTT. The chain links TRBV12-3 or TRBV12-4 to TRBJ1-1; D not certain. With 2 bases removed from V and 3 bases from J, the gap between germline ends came to 10 bases. This CDR3 contains 14 residues.

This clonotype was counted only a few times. For the CDR3, the DNA is TGTGCCAGCAGCCCGACAGGAACCTACGAGCAGTACTTC. Protein product: CASSPTGTYEQYF. The J gene is TRBJ2-7, the V gene TRBV11-2; D might be TRBD1 (6 bases). The CDR3 consists of 13 residues. V was cut by 5 bases and J by 2 bases, with 10 bases left in between. The germline V gene has CDR1 SGHAT and CDR2 FQNNGV. Together with reference TRBV11-2 and TRBJ2-7, the CDR3 gives the full variable domain: EAGVAQSPRYKIIEKRQSVAFWCNPISGHATLYWYQQILGQGPKLLIQFQNNGVVDDSQLPKDRFSAERLKGVDSTLKIQPAKLEDSAVYLCASSPTGTYEQYFGPGTRLTVT.